Presented here are 9 T cell receptor beta chains from one specimen sequenced in a study of T cell responses to AZD1222 COVID-19 vaccine (dated by TCRdb to the early 2020s). The label giving this sample's time point can be read as: baseline before first vaccination. The library came from the immunoSEQ multiplex PCR assay. The immuneACCESS repertoire file appears here via TCRdb, limited to in-frame rearrangements. These files lack a portion of the clones; in checked studies, under half of the deficit traces to unresolved V genes, and the cause of the others is not known. Recorded for this sample are tens of thousands of clones; almost 90% of them occurred a single time. The ten largest clones take up around 7.8% of the sample. The sequencing used peripheral blood, collected on day 0 of AZD1222 vaccination. The receptors were sampled from an adult in good health.

V gene TRBV7-8 combines with J gene TRBJ2-7; D may match TRBD1 or TRBD2 (5 bases each). The V end lost 1 base, the J end lost 2 bases, and 21 bases lay between the germline ends. Germline V lookup: CDR1 SGHVS, CDR2 FQNEAQ. The CDR3 is 18 residues long. CDR3 in amino acids: CASSLVALGGRWAYEQYF. CDR3 nucleotides: TGTGCCAGCAGCTTAGTAGCCCTTGGGGGACGATGGGCCTACGAGCAGTACTTC.

The chain employs TRBV6-1 and TRBJ1-2; D might be TRBD1 (5 bases). Germline loops: CDR1 MNHNS, CDR2 SASEGT. This CDR3 has 14 residues. Trimming left V 3 bases short and J 7 bases short, with 15 bases between. CDR3 bases: TGTGCCAGCAGTGATTCGGGGGGTGTAGGTGGCTACACCTTC. This codes for CASSDSGGVGGYTF.

The count of this clone is one. The V call is TRBV19, the J call TRBJ1-2, with D maybe TRBD1 (5 bases). The CDR3 sequence is 13 residues long. Trimming removed 0 bases from V and 10 bases from J, with 12 bases in between. Germline assignment: CDR1 LNHDA and CDR2 SQIVND (reference sequence). The CDR3 DNA sequence: TGTGCCAGTAGTATAGACTCAAGGGGATCCTACACCTTC. Protein: CASSIDSRGSYTF.

The chain has TRBV30 and TRBJ2-5; 13 nucleotides match TRBD2. Germline trimming cut 4 bases from V and 4 bases from J; bases unmatched to any gene: 6. CDR3 size: 15 residues. Germline CDR1 and CDR2: GTSNPN and SVGIG (reference sequence). DNA of the CDR3: TGTGCCTGGACGGGCGGGACTAGCGGGATAGAGACCCAGTACTTC. Translated: CAWTGGTSGIETQYF.

CDR3 nucleotides: TGCGCCAGCAGCTTGACAGGGCAAGCTGGAAACACCATATATTTT. Encoded protein: CASSLTGQAGNTIYF. V and J are TRBV5-1 and TRBJ1-3; D is possibly TRBD1 (6 bases). The CDR3 is 15 residues long. Trimming stripped 1 base from V and 2 bases from J, with 10 bases between. Germline loops: CDR1 SGHRS, CDR2 YFSETQ. Supplemented by reference TRBV5-1 and TRBJ1-3, the full variable domain reads KAGVTQTPRYLIKTRGQQVTLSCSPISGHRSVSWYQQTPGQGLQFLFEYFSETQRNKGNFPGRFSGRQFSNSRSEMNVSTLELGDSALYLCASSLTGQAGNTIYFGEGSWLTVV.

The V and J genes are TRBV4-2 and TRBJ2-1; 7 bases map to TRBD2. The germline V gene has CDR1 LGHNA and CDR2 YNFKEQ. CDR3 length: 19 residues. Unmatched junction bases numbered 17, after V lost 3 bases and J lost 3 bases. The chain's CDR3 is CASSQEYSFPAGNYNEQFF. The DNA of the CDR3 is TGTGCCAGCAGCCAGGAATACAGCTTCCCAGCGGGAAACTACAATGAGCAGTTCTTC.

This chain joins TRBV6-2 or TRBV6-3 and TRBJ2-5, with D unresolved. The CDR3 totals 12 residues. V was shortened by 2 bases and J by 5 bases, with 6 bases between the two germline ends. Germline assignment: CDR1 MNHEY and CDR2 SVGEGT. CDR3 in DNA: TGTGCCAGCAGTTACGTTTTCGAGACCCAGTACTTC. Residues: CASSYVFETQYF.

The chain recombines TRBV18 with TRBJ1-1, with unresolved D. The V and J ends lost 3 bases and 0 bases respectively, with 14 bases between them. Germline V gives CDR1 KGHSH, CDR2 LQKENI. The CDR3 consists of 16 residues. The CDR3 bases are TGTGCCAGCTCACCCGGTCGCAGTCCTATGAACACTGAAGCTTTCTTT. This gives the protein CASSPGRSPMNTEAFF.

The chain employs TRBV24-1 and TRBJ1-5; 7 bases match TRBD1. The germline CDR1 and CDR2 sequences are KGHDR and SFDVKD. The CDR3 has 15 residues. The trim removed 5 bases at V and 7 bases at J, leaving 10 bases unmatched. CDR3 DNA: TGTGCCACCAGTGGATATACGACAGGGAACCAGCCCCAGCATTTT. It yields the protein CATSGYTTGNQPQHF.